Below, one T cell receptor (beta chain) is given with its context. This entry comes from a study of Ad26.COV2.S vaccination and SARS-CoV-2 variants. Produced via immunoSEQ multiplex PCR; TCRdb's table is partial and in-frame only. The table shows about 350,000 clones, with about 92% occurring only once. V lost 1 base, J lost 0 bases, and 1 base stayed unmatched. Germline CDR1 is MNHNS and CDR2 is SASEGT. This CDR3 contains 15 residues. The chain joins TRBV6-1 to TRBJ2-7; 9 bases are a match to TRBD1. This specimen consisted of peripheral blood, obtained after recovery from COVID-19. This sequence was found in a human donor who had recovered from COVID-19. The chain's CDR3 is CASSEGTGVSYEQYF. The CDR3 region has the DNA TGTGCCAGCAGTGAAGGGACAGGGGTCTCCTACGAGCAGTACTTC.